Listed here is a single TCR beta chain. The antigen is undetermined. The entry originates in a study of shared clonotypes between healthy human individuals. Sequencing used immunoSEQ multiplex PCR; TCRdb keeps in-frame clones, though not all of them. This sample carries approximately 1,500,000 clones, nearly 99% of them seen once, and the ten largest clones take roughly 0.45%. Germline CDR1 SGDLS, CDR2 YYNGEE. The V end lost 0 bases, the J end lost 6 bases, and 13 bases lay between the germline ends. The CDR3 has 14 amino acids. Study findings and constraints: It was the non-shared clonotypes that had lower generation probabilities than clonotypes shared by all four donors. Among a few donors, 4.5% to 5.5% of naive CD4 clonotypes were found in common. In the sorted subsets, rarefaction showed sequencing was incomplete despite large depth.

Sequencing used naive CD4+ T cells sorted from blood. Described subset: CD45RA+ positively selected. The TCR comes from a man aged 25-40 years in good health. The chain joins TRBV9 to TRBJ2-7; D gene uncertain. The CDR3 loop reads CASSVAGPPSEQYF. The CDR3, as DNA: TGTGCCAGCAGCGTAGCAGGACCCCCCTCCGAGCAGTACTTC.